These T cell receptor beta chains were read from a single sample in a study of T cells after yellow fever vaccination. TCRdb reprocessed the 5' RACE reads with MiXCR, giving one entry per CDR3 protein. The sample yields 310,000 or so distinct CDR3 sequences, 3.6% seen once. Sequences were derived from PBMCs, sampled on the day of the yellow fever booster vaccination. The receptors were gathered from a man aged 18 to 35 who received the YFV17D yellow fever vaccine. Each CDR3 is given with its conserved first and last residue.

13 TRBJ2-7 TRBV7-6 CASSLSLAYEQYF
17 TRBJ2-2 TRBV20-1 CSATTRRDRGDTGELFF
17 TRBJ2-4 TRBV7-9 CASSSRTSGGAGNIQYF
15 TRBJ2-1 TRBV11-1 CASSLVGGVGHEQFF
14 TRBJ2-7 TRBV7-2 CASSPRDTLYEQYF
16 TRBJ2-1 TRBV28 CASSPPRVSHNNEQFF
17 TRBJ2-6 TRBV25-1 CASSEYSQGSGANVLTF
17 TRBJ2-1 TRBV7-2 CASSSPGGRSSYNEQFF
13 TRBJ1-2 TRBV12-3/TRBV12-4 CASSLGDRVTHTF
15 TRBJ1-2 TRBV12-3/TRBV12-4 CASTPGGERNYGYTF
16 TRBJ1-3 TRBV7-2 CASSLEAPGFGNTIYF
15 TRBJ2-5 TRBV7-2 CASSLYERGMGTQYF
17 TRBJ1-2 TRBV6-1 CASSEKVLAPGNYGYTF
15 TRBJ2-3 TRBV7-2 CASSPQRGSTDTQYF
12 TRBJ2-1 TRBV14 CASSPNYNEQFF
16 TRBJ1-6 TRBV18 CASSEISQPYNSPLHF
14 TRBJ2-1 TRBV4-3 CASSQGLRGFQQFF
12 TRBJ2-5 TRBV29-1 CSVATPWETQYF
13 TRBJ2-5 TRBV25-1 CASSGGGAETQYF
12 TRBJ1-1 TRBV9 CASSGDRGSAFF
13 TRBJ1-2 TRBV14 CASSQETSLGYTF
14 TRBJ2-5 TRBV5-4 CASRGDPGSETQYF
14 TRBJ2-6 TRBV15 CATSGGSGANVLTF
13 TRBJ2-3 TRBV5-1 CASSQPEGDTQYF
15 TRBJ2-5 TRBV12-3/TRBV12-4 CASSGGGWYQETQYF
13 TRBJ2-5 TRBV7-2 CASSLGEGWAQYF
14 TRBJ1-5 TRBV19 CASSILGVNQPQHF
17 TRBJ2-3 TRBV11-2 CASSRTGSGVSTDTQYF
14 TRBJ1-4 TRBV12-3/TRBV12-4 CASSPGQDNEKLFF